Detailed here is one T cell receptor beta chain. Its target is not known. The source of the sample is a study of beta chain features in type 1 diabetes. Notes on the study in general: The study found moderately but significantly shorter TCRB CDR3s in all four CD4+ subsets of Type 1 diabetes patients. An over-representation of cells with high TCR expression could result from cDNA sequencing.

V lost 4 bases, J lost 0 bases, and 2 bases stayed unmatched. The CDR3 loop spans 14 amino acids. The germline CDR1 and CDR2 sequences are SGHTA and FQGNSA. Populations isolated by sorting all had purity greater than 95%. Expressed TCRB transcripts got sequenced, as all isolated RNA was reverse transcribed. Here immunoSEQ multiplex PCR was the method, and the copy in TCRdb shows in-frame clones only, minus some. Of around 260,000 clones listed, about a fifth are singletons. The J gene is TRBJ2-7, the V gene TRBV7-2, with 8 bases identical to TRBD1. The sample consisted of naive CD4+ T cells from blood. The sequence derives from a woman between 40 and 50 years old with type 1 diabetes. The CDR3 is CASSWDRSSYEQYF. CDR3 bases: TGTGCCAGCAGCTGGGACAGGAGCTCCTACGAGCAGTACTTC.